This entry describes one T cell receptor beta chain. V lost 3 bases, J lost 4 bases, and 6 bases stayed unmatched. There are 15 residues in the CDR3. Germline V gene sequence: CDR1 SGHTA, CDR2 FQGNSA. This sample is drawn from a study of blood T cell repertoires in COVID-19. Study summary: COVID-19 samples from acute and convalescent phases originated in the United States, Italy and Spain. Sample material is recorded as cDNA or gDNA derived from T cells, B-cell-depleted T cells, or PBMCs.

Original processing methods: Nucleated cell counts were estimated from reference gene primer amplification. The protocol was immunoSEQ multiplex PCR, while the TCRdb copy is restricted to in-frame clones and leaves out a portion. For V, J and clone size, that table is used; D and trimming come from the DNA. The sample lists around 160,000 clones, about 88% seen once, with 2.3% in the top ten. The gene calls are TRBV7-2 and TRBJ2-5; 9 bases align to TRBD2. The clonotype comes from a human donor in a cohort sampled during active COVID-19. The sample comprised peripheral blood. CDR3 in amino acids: CASSFAGGPGETQYF. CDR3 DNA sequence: TGTGCCAGCAGCTTTGCGGGAGGGCCAGGAGAGACCCAGTACTTC.